A selection of T cell receptor beta chains follows, all from one sample in a study of T cell responses to AZD1222 COVID-19 vaccine. The assay was immunoSEQ multiplex PCR, and TCRdb's table has in-frame clones only and misses some. The sample yields about 190,000 clones, roughly 93% seen once. Sequenced material: peripheral blood, taken on day 0 of AZD1222 vaccination. Every receptor here comes from an adult in good health. Both conserved end residues are part of each CDR3. D genes are given only for firm matches. Not all rows give a size; the values are once, few, many and, for expanded clones, a class.

j_gene | v_gene | abundance | d_gene | CDR3aa | CDR3nt
TRBJ1-4 | TRBV18 | . | . | CASSPFHGGSDEKLFF | TGTGCCAGCTCACCGTTCCACGGGGGCTCAGATGAAAAACTGTTTTTT
TRBJ2-1 | TRBV11-2 | . | . | CASSLSGTLGYNEQFF | TGTGCCAGCAGCTTGTCGGGGACCCTCGGCTACAATGAGCAGTTCTTC
TRBJ2-1 | TRBV5-1 | . | . | CASGDIGDEQFF | TGCGCCAGCGGCGACATTGGCGATGAGCAGTTCTTC
TRBJ2-1 | TRBV15 | . | TRBD2 | CATSRGAPAGDNEQFF | TGTGCCACCAGCAGAGGGGCCCCAGCGGGGGACAATGAGCAGTTCTTC
TRBJ2-3 | TRBV10-1 | . | TRBD2 | CASSLLAGEGTDTQYF | TGCGCCAGCAGCCTACTAGCGGGCGAGGGCACAGATACGCAGTATTTT
TRBJ2-3 | TRBV18 | few | . | CASSRGGAPDTQYF | TGTGCCAGCTCACGGGGCGGGGCCCCAGATACGCAGTATTTT
TRBJ2-4 | TRBV10-1 | . | TRBD2 | CASSEFIAGGKNIQYF | TGCGCCAGCAGTGAGTTTATAGCGGGAGGCAAAAACATTCAGTACTTC
TRBJ1-5 | TRBV28 | . | . | CASSISEGRKNQPQHF | TGTGCCAGCAGTATTTCGGAGGGTCGGAAAAATCAGCCCCAGCATTTT
TRBJ2-1 | TRBV5-1 | . | . | CASSLVAGSGNEQFF | TGCGCCAGCAGCTTGGTAGCAGGGTCAGGAAATGAGCAGTTCTTC
TRBJ1-2 | TRBV27 | . | TRBD1 | CASRPTQGVWGYTF | TGTGCCAGCAGACCTACACAGGGGGTCTGGGGCTACACCTTC
TRBJ1-6 | TRBV4-1 | . | . | CASSQVPGSSPLHF | TGCGCCAGCAGCCAAGTGCCTGGCAGCTCACCCCTCCACTTT
TRBJ2-1 | TRBV9 | . | TRBD2 | CASSVGSPSSGGAYYNEQFF | TGTGCCAGCAGCGTAGGGTCCCCCTCTAGCGGGGGGGCCTACTACAATGAGCAGTTCTTC
TRBJ2-5 | TRBV5-4 | . | . | CASSPPLAYQETQYF | TGTGCCAGCAGCCCCCCTCTAGCGTATCAAGAGACCCAGTACTTC
TRBJ1-3 | TRBV7-2 | . | TRBD1 | CASSLFTGAGNTIYF | TGTGCCAGCAGCTTATTCACAGGGGCTGGAAACACCATATATTTT
TRBJ2-3 | TRBV5-4 | . | TRBD2 | CASSFLGTSGRVDTQYF | TGTGCCAGCAGCTTTTTAGGGACTAGCGGGAGAGTAGATACGCAGTATTTT
TRBJ1-6 | TRBV9 | . | . | CASSVTQGPRGSPLHF | TGTGCCAGCAGCGTGACGCAGGGTCCACGAGGTTCACCCCTCCACTTT